This T cell receptor (beta chain) was sequenced for a study of T-cell memory formation after mild COVID-19. This clonotype was seen more than once but under ten times. The antigen remains undetermined. Findings and limits, study-wide: Second-wave clones that peaked on day 37 lacked confirmed SARS-CoV-2 specificity.

Each CDR3 protein gets one entry after TCRdb re-called the 5' RACE reads with MiXCR. This sample has over 120,000 distinct CDR3 sequences; around 21% occur once, and the top ten carry under 2.5%. The sample was PBMCs or a T cell subset sorted from them (not recorded which). This receptor was obtained from an adult woman who had mild COVID-19 (a few samples of this study predate the infection). Cell type and time point are not known.

In nucleotides, the CDR3 is TGTGCCACCAGTATCCGGGGTGGCACAGATACGCAGTATTTT. This translates into CATSIRGGTDTQYF. This rearrangement joins TRBV15 to TRBJ2-3; a weak D match, TRBD2 (5 bases). The CDR3 runs to 14 residues. Germline CDR1 is LNHNV and CDR2 is YYDKDF (reference sequence). V lost 6 bases and J 1 base, leaving 11 bases between the germline ends.